This is a list of T cell receptor beta chains from one sample in a study of shared clonotypes between healthy human individuals. The protocol was immunoSEQ multiplex PCR, while the TCRdb copy is restricted to in-frame clones and leaves out a portion. The sample yields about 2.2 million clones, approximately 92% seen once. The sequencing input was naive CD8+ T cells from PBMCs. Every receptor here comes from a man between 18 and 29 years old in good health. Some clones in this sample may be carry-over from other donors' samples. The CDR3 runs from the conserved cysteine through the conserved F or W. Fields, in order: J gene, D gene, clone size, V gene, CDR3 DNA, CDR3 protein. D genes are given only for firm matches. Size is stated for part of the rows, as once, few or many counts, or as a class when the clone is expanded.

J: TRBJ2-7; D: NA; size: NA; V: TRBV25-1; DNA: TGTGCCAGCAGTGAATGGGGGGACCGGGACGAGCAGTACTTC; CDR3: CASSEWGDRDEQYF
J: TRBJ2-7; D: NA; size: NA; V: TRBV27; DNA: TGTGCCAGCAGTTTATCACCTAAGGACTACGAGCAGTACTTC; CDR3: CASSLSPKDYEQYF
J: TRBJ2-5; D: NA; size: NA; V: TRBV7-2; DNA: TGTGCCAGCAGCTTAAGCACTGCAAGGGAGACCCAGTACTTC; CDR3: CASSLSTARETQYF
J: TRBJ1-1; D: TRBD1; size: NA; V: TRBV28; DNA: TGTGCCAGCAGTCCTCGGACAGGGCCCGCCACTGAAGCTTTCTTT; CDR3: CASSPRTGPATEAFF
J: TRBJ1-1; D: NA; size: NA; V: TRBV6-5; DNA: TGTGCCAGCAGTTACCTTCGGCGGCCGAACACTGAAGCTTTCTTT; CDR3: CASSYLRRPNTEAFF
J: TRBJ1-3; D: NA; size: NA; V: TRBV9; DNA: TGTGCCAGCAGCCCCCTTGCCCGGACTGTTAGCTCTGGAAACACCATATATTTT; CDR3: CASSPLARTVSSGNTIYF
J: TRBJ1-1; D: NA; size: NA; V: TRBV13; DNA: TGTGCCAGCAGCCCCGAAAACATCGCTGAAGCTTTCTTT; CDR3: CASSPENIAEAFF
J: TRBJ1-1; D: NA; size: NA; V: TRBV16; DNA: TGTGCCAGCAGCCAATCAACGGCTGCTGAAGCTTTCTTT; CDR3: CASSQSTAAEAFF
J: TRBJ2-4; D: TRBD1; size: NA; V: TRBV19; DNA: TGTGCCAGTGGGGACAGGGAGTATGGAAACATTCAGTACTTC; CDR3: CASGDREYGNIQYF
J: TRBJ1-2; D: TRBD1; size: NA; V: TRBV16; DNA: TGTGCCAGCAGCCAAATGACAGGGGGCTATGGCTACACCTTC; CDR3: CASSQMTGGYGYTF
J: TRBJ1-3; D: NA; size: NA; V: TRBV7-9; DNA: TGTGCCAGCACCAAAGATCGGGGGCCTGGAAACACCATATATTTT; CDR3: CASTKDRGPGNTIYF
J: TRBJ2-1; D: TRBD1; size: NA; V: TRBV28; DNA: TGTGCCAGCACTCTATGGGACAGGACAGGGGGTTTCAATGAGCAGTTCTTC; CDR3: CASTLWDRTGGFNEQFF
J: TRBJ2-7; D: NA; size: NA; V: TRBV9; DNA: TGTGCCAGCAGCCCGACCGGGACTCCGTACTACGAGCAGTACTTC; CDR3: CASSPTGTPYYEQYF
J: TRBJ2-7; D: TRBD1; size: NA; V: TRBV5-4; DNA: TGTGCCAGCAGCCCCGGGACAGAGGGTTGGGAGCAGTACTTC; CDR3: CASSPGTEGWEQYF
J: TRBJ2-7; D: TRBD2; size: NA; V: TRBV5-6; DNA: TGTGCCAGCAGCCTTAGCGGGAGGGTGGACTACGAGCAGTACTTC; CDR3: CASSLSGRVDYEQYF
J: TRBJ1-1; D: TRBD1; size: once; V: TRBV4-3; DNA: TGCGCCAGCAGCCAAGATTTCAGGGGGGGAGCTTTCTTT; CDR3: CASSQDFRGGAFF
J: TRBJ1-5; D: NA; size: once; V: TRBV5-4; DNA: TGTGCCAGCAGCTTGGCCCCCGGGGGTCAGCCCCAGCATTTT; CDR3: CASSLAPGGQPQHF
J: TRBJ2-3; D: TRBD2; size: NA; V: TRBV13; DNA: TGTGCCAGCAGCGGACCCACTAGCGGGAGTCTCAGCACAGATACGCAGTATTTT; CDR3: CASSGPTSGSLSTDTQYF
J: TRBJ1-2; D: NA; size: NA; V: TRBV6-1; DNA: TGTGCCAGCAGTGAATATCCGGGGGCGATCTATGGCTACACCTTC; CDR3: CASSEYPGAIYGYTF
J: TRBJ2-7; D: NA; size: NA; V: TRBV15; DNA: TGTGCCACCAGCCCAACAGGATATTACGAGCAGTACTTC; CDR3: CATSPTGYYEQYF
J: TRBJ1-1; D: NA; size: once; V: TRBV19; DNA: TGTGCCAGTAGTATCGGACAGATCAACACTGAAGCTTTCTTT; CDR3: CASSIGQINTEAFF
J: TRBJ1-1; D: NA; size: NA; V: TRBV7-6; DNA: TGTGCCAGCAGGGAGGACACTGAAGCTTTCTTT; CDR3: CASREDTEAFF
J: TRBJ2-7; D: TRBD1; size: NA; V: TRBV7-9; DNA: TGTGCCAGCAGCCGAGACGACAGGGTCCCCTACGAGCAGTACTTC; CDR3: CASSRDDRVPYEQYF
J: TRBJ2-7; D: TRBD2; size: NA; V: TRBV5-6; DNA: TGTGCCAGCAGCTTGGCCCCCGGTCTAGCGGCCTACGAGCAGTACTTC; CDR3: CASSLAPGLAAYEQYF
J: TRBJ2-7; D: TRBD2; size: NA; V: TRBV4-2; DNA: TGTGCCAGCAGCCAGGTAGCGGGTTACATCTCCTACGAGCAGTACTTC; CDR3: CASSQVAGYISYEQYF
J: TRBJ2-7; D: NA; size: NA; V: TRBV6-5; DNA: TGTGCCAGCAGTTACTCCCCCCTCTACGAGCAGTACTTC; CDR3: CASSYSPLYEQYF
J: TRBJ1-5; D: TRBD1; size: NA; V: TRBV7-8; DNA: TGTGCCAGCAGTAAGGGGGCAAGCAATCAGCCCCAGCATTTT; CDR3: CASSKGASNQPQHF
J: TRBJ1-1; D: NA; size: NA; V: TRBV7-9; DNA: TGTGCCAGCAGCCCCGTGGCGGGGGACACTGAAGCTTTCTTT; CDR3: CASSPVAGDTEAFF
J: TRBJ1-1; D: NA; size: few; V: TRBV6-5; DNA: TGTGCCAGCAGAAGCAGGGGAGTGAACACTGAAGCTTTCTTT; CDR3: CASRSRGVNTEAFF
J: TRBJ2-7; D: TRBD2; size: NA; V: TRBV28; DNA: TGTGCCAGCACCATAGCGGGGGGTAATTACGAGCAGTACTTC; CDR3: CASTIAGGNYEQYF
J: TRBJ2-5; D: NA; size: NA; V: TRBV29-1; DNA: TGCAGCGTTGATCCCTGGGGGGAGACCCAGTACTTC; CDR3: CSVDPWGETQYF
J: TRBJ1-3; D: NA; size: NA; V: TRBV9; DNA: TGTGCCAGCAAAGGGACCGGCAGCCATGGAAACACCATATATTTT; CDR3: CASKGTGSHGNTIYF
J: TRBJ2-7; D: NA; size: NA; V: TRBV28; DNA: TGTGCCAGCAACCTCCAGCGTTCGGGCGGGTACGAGCAGTACTTC; CDR3: CASNLQRSGGYEQYF
J: TRBJ2-1; D: NA; size: once; V: TRBV27; DNA: TGTGCCAGCAGTCTCCTGACAGTCAGCTCCTACAATGAGCAGTTCTTC; CDR3: CASSLLTVSSYNEQFF
J: TRBJ1-1; D: NA; size: once; V: TRBV28; DNA: TGTGCCAGCAGTTTATGGGCCCGGACTGCAACTTCTGAAGCTTTCTTT; CDR3: CASSLWARTATSEAFF